Listed below are T cell receptor beta chains from one sample, sequenced in a study of cytomegalovirus exposure and HLA in healthy donors. Measured with immunoSEQ multiplex PCR; TCRdb has only the in-frame clones, and not every one. The table lists about 300,000 clones, just over 85% of them singletons. Material: PBMCs. Every receptor here comes from a man aged 40-55 years in good health and CMV-seropositive. The CDR3 runs from the conserved cysteine through the conserved F or W. The D gene is left open where the match is weak. Expanded clones are given a class, and other clones once, few, many or no size at all.

v_call: TRBV7-3; j_call: TRBJ2-7; d_call: -; clone_size: -; cdr3_nt: TGTGCCAGCAGCTTAGATCCAGACAACTACGAGCAGTACTTC; cdr3_aa: CASSLDPDNYEQYF
v_call: TRBV19; j_call: TRBJ2-7; d_call: TRBD1; clone_size: -; cdr3_nt: TGTGCCAGTAGTTCGGGACAGGGATCCTACGAGCAGTACTTC; cdr3_aa: CASSSGQGSYEQYF
v_call: TRBV7-8; j_call: TRBJ1-2; d_call: -; clone_size: -; cdr3_nt: TGTGCCAGCAGCTTAGCGTCGGGATTGAACTATGGCTACACCTTC; cdr3_aa: CASSLASGLNYGYTF
v_call: TRBV4-3; j_call: TRBJ2-7; d_call: TRBD1; clone_size: -; cdr3_nt: TGCGCCAGCAGCCAAGATCGCGGACAGGGGGCGAACGAGCAGTACTTC; cdr3_aa: CASSQDRGQGANEQYF
v_call: TRBV27; j_call: TRBJ2-7; d_call: -; clone_size: -; cdr3_nt: TGTGCCAGCAGTGTTGGTAGAGACTCCTACGAGCAGTACTTC; cdr3_aa: CASSVGRDSYEQYF
v_call: TRBV18; j_call: TRBJ2-7; d_call: -; clone_size: -; cdr3_nt: TGTGCCAGCTCACCACCGAGCAGGGAAGTCTACGAGCAGTACTTC; cdr3_aa: CASSPPSREVYEQYF
v_call: TRBV7-9; j_call: TRBJ1-2; d_call: TRBD1; clone_size: -; cdr3_nt: TGTGCCAGCAGCTCAGAGGGGGCCCCGTACTATGGCTACACCTTC; cdr3_aa: CASSSEGAPYYGYTF
v_call: TRBV7-9; j_call: TRBJ2-7; d_call: TRBD2; clone_size: once; cdr3_nt: TGTGCCAGCAGCTCAGGGACTACCAAACCTTACGAGCAGTACTTC; cdr3_aa: CASSSGTTKPYEQYF
v_call: TRBV5-1; j_call: TRBJ2-2; d_call: TRBD1; clone_size: -; cdr3_nt: TGCGCCAGCGGGGACAGGGGTAACACCGGGGAGCTGTTTTTT; cdr3_aa: CASGDRGNTGELFF
v_call: TRBV6-1; j_call: TRBJ1-5; d_call: -; clone_size: few; cdr3_nt: TGTGCCAGCAGTGAGAACACAGGGCCTCAGCCCCAGCATTTT; cdr3_aa: CASSENTGPQPQHF
v_call: TRBV27; j_call: TRBJ1-3; d_call: -; clone_size: -; cdr3_nt: TGTGCCAGCAGTCTACGTTCTGGAAACACCATATATTTT; cdr3_aa: CASSLRSGNTIYF
v_call: TRBV18; j_call: TRBJ1-4; d_call: -; clone_size: -; cdr3_nt: TGTGCCAGCTCCCCCTCCGGGGCGGGGATTAATGAAAAACTGTTTTTT; cdr3_aa: CASSPSGAGINEKLFF
v_call: TRBV2; j_call: TRBJ2-5; d_call: -; clone_size: once; cdr3_nt: TGTGCCAGCAGACGACATGAACGAGAGACCCAGTACTTC; cdr3_aa: CASRRHERETQYF
v_call: TRBV5-4; j_call: TRBJ2-7; d_call: TRBD1; clone_size: -; cdr3_nt: TGTGCCAGCACAGAAACAGGGGGGACCTACGAGCAGTACTTC; cdr3_aa: CASTETGGTYEQYF
v_call: TRBV9; j_call: TRBJ1-1; d_call: TRBD1; clone_size: -; cdr3_nt: TGTGCCAGCAGCGTATCAGGGGGCAAGGTCACTGAAGCTTTCTTT; cdr3_aa: CASSVSGGKVTEAFF
v_call: TRBV28; j_call: TRBJ2-7; d_call: TRBD2; clone_size: -; cdr3_nt: TGTGCCAGCAGCCTTGCCGGACTAGCGGGAGTAGGTTGGCAGTACTTC; cdr3_aa: CASSLAGLAGVGWQYF
v_call: TRBV15; j_call: TRBJ2-1; d_call: TRBD2; clone_size: -; cdr3_nt: TGTGCCACCAGGGAAGACCCAACTAGCGGAAATTACAATGAGCAGTTCTTC; cdr3_aa: CATREDPTSGNYNEQFF
v_call: TRBV2; j_call: TRBJ2-7; d_call: TRBD1; clone_size: -; cdr3_nt: TGTGCCAGCAGTGATGTCCATTACAGGGGTTACGAGCAGTACTTC; cdr3_aa: CASSDVHYRGYEQYF
v_call: TRBV29-1; j_call: TRBJ1-4; d_call: -; clone_size: -; cdr3_nt: TGCAGCGTTCGGTGGATGGGCTTTAATGAAAAACTGTTTTTT; cdr3_aa: CSVRWMGFNEKLFF
v_call: TRBV28; j_call: TRBJ2-5; d_call: TRBD2; clone_size: -; cdr3_nt: TGTGCCAGCAGTTTATCACTAGCGGGAGTTAGGGAGCAGTACTTC; cdr3_aa: CASSLSLAGVREQYF
v_call: TRBV6-5; j_call: TRBJ2-3; d_call: TRBD2; clone_size: -; cdr3_nt: TGTGCCAGCAGTTACCTAGCGGGAGGCACAGATACGCAGTATTTT; cdr3_aa: CASSYLAGGTDTQYF
v_call: TRBV6-5; j_call: TRBJ1-1; d_call: -; clone_size: few; cdr3_nt: TGTGCCAGCAGTTACGAACGGGCAGGGATGAACACTGAAGCTTTCTTT; cdr3_aa: CASSYERAGMNTEAFF
v_call: TRBV5-5; j_call: TRBJ1-5; d_call: -; clone_size: -; cdr3_nt: TGTGCCAGCAGCTTGGTTACTCAGGCGAATCAGCCCCAGCATTTT; cdr3_aa: CASSLVTQANQPQHF
v_call: TRBV30; j_call: TRBJ2-7; d_call: -; clone_size: -; cdr3_nt: TGTGCCTGTGACAGAACCTACGAGCAGTACTTC; cdr3_aa: CACDRTYEQYF
v_call: TRBV7-9; j_call: TRBJ2-7; d_call: TRBD2; clone_size: -; cdr3_nt: TGTGCCAGCAGCCCTACCTCCGGACTAGCGGGGACTTACGAGCAGTACTTC; cdr3_aa: CASSPTSGLAGTYEQYF
v_call: TRBV11-2; j_call: TRBJ1-1; d_call: TRBD1; clone_size: -; cdr3_nt: TGTGCCAGCAGCTCGTGGACAGGCAGAGGCACTGAAGCTTTCTTT; cdr3_aa: CASSSWTGRGTEAFF
v_call: TRBV7-3; j_call: TRBJ2-5; d_call: -; clone_size: few; cdr3_nt: TGTGCCAGCAGCTTTGAGGGCGGGTTCCAAGAGACCCAGTACTTC; cdr3_aa: CASSFEGGFQETQYF
v_call: TRBV4-2; j_call: TRBJ1-2; d_call: TRBD1; clone_size: -; cdr3_nt: TGTGCCAGCAGCCAACATCCGGGACAGGGTCCCTATGGCTACACCTTC; cdr3_aa: CASSQHPGQGPYGYTF
v_call: TRBV11-1; j_call: TRBJ2-7; d_call: -; clone_size: -; cdr3_nt: TGTGCCAGCAGCGCCCCATCCCCCCGGGGATCCTACGAGCAGTACTTC; cdr3_aa: CASSAPSPRGSYEQYF
v_call: TRBV28; j_call: TRBJ1-5; d_call: TRBD1; clone_size: -; cdr3_nt: TGTGCCAGCAGTCGACCGGGACAGGGCAGCAATCAGCCCCAGCATTTT; cdr3_aa: CASSRPGQGSNQPQHF
v_call: TRBV19; j_call: TRBJ2-7; d_call: -; clone_size: -; cdr3_nt: TGTGCCAGTAGTATCGGGGTGGTTGGCTACGAGCAGTACTTC; cdr3_aa: CASSIGVVGYEQYF
v_call: TRBV5-4; j_call: TRBJ1-1; d_call: -; clone_size: -; cdr3_nt: TGTGCCAGCAGCGCACCGGGGGGGAACACTGAAGCTTTCTTT; cdr3_aa: CASSAPGGNTEAFF
v_call: TRBV5-4; j_call: TRBJ2-7; d_call: -; clone_size: -; cdr3_nt: TGTGCCAGCAGCTTGGGTTGGGCGGGGTACGAGCAGTACTTC; cdr3_aa: CASSLGWAGYEQYF
v_call: TRBV27; j_call: TRBJ2-1; d_call: -; clone_size: -; cdr3_nt: TGTGCCAGCAGTTCCGCTAGCGCGAGCTCCTACAATGAGCAGTTCTTC; cdr3_aa: CASSSASASSYNEQFF
v_call: TRBV19; j_call: TRBJ1-5; d_call: TRBD1; clone_size: few; cdr3_nt: TGTGCCAGTGGGACAGGATTGAGGCAGCCCCAGCATTTT; cdr3_aa: CASGTGLRQPQHF
v_call: TRBV9; j_call: TRBJ2-1; d_call: TRBD2; clone_size: -; cdr3_nt: TGTGCCAGCAGCGCGGGGGGGTTAGCGGGAGATGAGCAGTTCTTC; cdr3_aa: CASSAGGLAGDEQFF
v_call: TRBV19; j_call: TRBJ1-5; d_call: TRBD1; clone_size: -; cdr3_nt: TGTGCCAGTAGTCAAGGGGGCGGTCAGCCCCAGCATTTT; cdr3_aa: CASSQGGGQPQHF
v_call: TRBV18; j_call: TRBJ2-7; d_call: TRBD2; clone_size: -; cdr3_nt: TGTGCCAGCTCACCACCGGGACTAGCGGGAGGGAACTACGAGCAGTACTTC; cdr3_aa: CASSPPGLAGGNYEQYF
v_call: TRBV7-2; j_call: TRBJ1-2; d_call: -; clone_size: -; cdr3_nt: TGTGCCAGCAGCCCAGGGGAATTGCATGGCTACACCTTC; cdr3_aa: CASSPGELHGYTF
v_call: TRBV10-3; j_call: TRBJ2-5; d_call: TRBD2; clone_size: -; cdr3_nt: TGTGCCATCAGGGGGGAGGGAGACGGAGAGACCCAGTACTTC; cdr3_aa: CAIRGEGDGETQYF
v_call: TRBV5-1; j_call: TRBJ2-3; d_call: -; clone_size: -; cdr3_nt: TGCGCCAGCAGCCCAGGTGGCCAGGGAGGACCAGATACGCAGTATTTT; cdr3_aa: CASSPGGQGGPDTQYF
v_call: TRBV7-3; j_call: TRBJ2-1; d_call: TRBD2; clone_size: -; cdr3_nt: TGTGCCAGCAGCTGGGGGGGGGACTTCAATGAGCAGTTCTTC; cdr3_aa: CASSWGGDFNEQFF
v_call: TRBV29-1; j_call: TRBJ1-2; d_call: -; clone_size: -; cdr3_nt: TGCAGCGACGGCGGGGGCCCTTACTATGGCTACACCTTC; cdr3_aa: CSDGGGPYYGYTF
v_call: TRBV11-2; j_call: TRBJ2-2; d_call: TRBD2; clone_size: -; cdr3_nt: TGTGCCAGCAGCTTACCCTTCCTAGCGGGAGGGCCTACCGGGGAGCTGTTTTTT; cdr3_aa: CASSLPFLAGGPTGELFF